This TCR beta chain was identified during a study of cytomegalovirus exposure and HLA in healthy donors. General study points: Trimming of TCR beta V- and J-genes showed a link, identified in a later analysis, to a missense DCLRE1C variant. Earlier analysis yielded a pattern in which most TCR beta V segments were productive about 90% or about 30% of the time. Accurate predictions that matched the HLA-A and HLA-B alleles of most subjects were reportedly made from TCR beta sequences.

PCR primers comprised 60 Vbeta and 13 Jbeta primers. Sequencing used immunoSEQ multiplex PCR; TCRdb keeps in-frame clones, though not all of them. In the table there are about 150,000 clones, over 65% of which are singletons. For this clone: Its antigen is not known.

V was clipped by 4 bases and J by 13 bases, with 18 bases between them. Germline V CDR1 and CDR2: SGDLS, YYNGEE. There are 14 residues in the CDR3. The V call is TRBV9, the J call TRBJ1-6; the D gene is possibly TRBD1 (5 bases). Sequenced sample: PBMCs. The TCR comes from a middle-aged woman in good health and CMV-seronegative. CDR3 DNA: TGTGCCAGCAGCCCACTTGGCAGGGCGGCTCCCCTCCACTTT. The encoded protein is CASSPLGRAAPLHF.